This T cell receptor beta chain came from a study of cytomegalovirus exposure and HLA in healthy donors. Concerning this clone: Its specificity is not known.

Study-wide results and caveats: The later analysis indicated that the majority of CMV-associated TCR beta chains appeared HLA-restricted. There were reportedly fewer N-insertions in an Asian-associated ancestry cluster than the approximately 670-donor mean, in a later analysis. An analysis done earlier found most TCR beta V segments productive about 87% or about 30% of the time. For cytomegalovirus status, the classifier reportedly gave diagnoses with high specificity and sensitivity.

Primers: 60 Vbeta forward and 13 Jbeta reverse. Sequenced by immunoSEQ multiplex PCR; TCRdb stores in-frame clones only, minus some. The sample totals 170,000 or so clones. After removal of 4 bases from V and 5 bases from J, the junction contained 4 bases not matched to a gene. The CDR3 has 16 residues. CDR1 and CDR2 from the germline V gene are SGHVS and FQNEAQ. Sequencing input: PBMCs. The V and J genes are TRBV7-8 and TRBJ2-2; TRBD2 matches 13 bases. This receptor was identified in a man aged 30-40 years in good health and CMV-seronegative. CDR3: CASSYGLAGETGELFF. The DNA for the CDR3 is TGTGCCAGCAGCTACGGACTAGCGGGAGAAACCGGGGAGCTGTTTTTT.